The T cell receptor (beta chain) under discussion was sequenced for a study of T cell responses to AZD1222 COVID-19 vaccine. Whole-study findings and limits: Possibly, clonal diversity was underestimated; donors were largely white British and included more females. Only a handful of AZD1222 recipients were seropositive at baseline. CD4 TCRs covered the whole spike, strongest at regions 160-218 and 743-854.

The method was immunoSEQ multiplex PCR; TCRdb's version includes in-frame clones alone and lacks a portion of them. Found here are 120,000 or so clones, around 90% of them singletons; the top ten hold 4% to 5.5%. This clone appeared once. The antigen remains unidentified. The CDR3 sequence is 17 residues long. Trimming left V 2 bases short and J 0 bases short, with 14 bases between. In germline, CDR1 is MNHEY, CDR2 SMNVEV (reference sequence). The genes are TRBV27 and TRBJ1-5; D gene ambiguous. Sequencing used peripheral blood, obtained on day 0 of MenACWY control vaccination. This TCR derives from an adult in good health. The CDR3 is CASSLVAEYNSNQPQHF. The CDR3 region has the DNA TGTGCCAGCAGTTTAGTAGCAGAGTATAATAGCAATCAGCCCCAGCATTTT.